This entry lists 20 T cell receptor beta chains sequenced from one sample in a study of blood T cell repertoires in COVID-19. This table comes from immunoSEQ multiplex PCR, and its TCRdb copy is limited to in-frame clones, with some not included. The sample shows nearly 80,000 clones, 87% of them seen only once. The sample comprised peripheral blood. These receptors were collected from an elderly woman with active or convalescent COVID-19.

The rearrangement uses TRBV18 and TRBJ2-3; TRBD1 is a possible D gene (6 bases). Germline V gene data show CDR1 as KGHSH and CDR2 as LQKENI. The CDR3 has 13 residues. Trimming stripped 5 bases from V and 5 bases from J, with 11 bases between. CDR3 bases: TGTGCCAGCTCATCAAGACAGGTAGATACGCAGTATTTT. This codes for CASSSRQVDTQYF.

The V gene is TRBV5-1, the J gene TRBJ2-1; 9 bases match TRBD2. Germline V CDR1 and CDR2: SGHRS, YFSETQ. CDR3 size: 15 residues. V dropped 4 bases and J dropped 6; count of bases not matched to a gene: 8. The chain's CDR3 is CASSRTSGRTNEQFF. The DNA of the CDR3 is TGCGCCAGCAGCCGCACTAGCGGGCGAACCAATGAGCAGTTCTTC.

The chain carries TRBV13 and TRBJ2-2; 13 bases map to TRBD2. J lost 6 bases, V lost 4 bases, and 2 bases had no gene match. CDR3 length equals 15 residues. Per germline, CDR1 PRHDT and CDR2 FYEKMQ (reference sequence). In DNA form, the CDR3 reads TGTGCCAGCAGCTGGACTAGCGGGAGCGCCGGGGAGCTGTTTTTT. This encodes CASSWTSGSAGELFF. The full variable domain, in which reference TRBV13 and TRBJ2-2 provide the parts outside the CDR3, is AAGVIQSPRHLIKEKRETATLKCYPIPRHDTVYWYQQGPGQDPQFLISFYEKMQSDKGSIPDRFSAQQFSDYHSELNMSSLELGDSALYFCASSWTSGSAGELFFGEGSRLTVL.

The rearrangement links TRBV11-3 to TRBJ2-3; D is unresolved. Trimming shortened V by 4 bases and J by 1 base, and 3 bases separated the two germline ends. The CDR3 runs 12 residues. Germline V CDR1 and CDR2: SGHNT, YENEEA. Here the CDR3 reads CASSSGTDTQYF. For the CDR3, the DNA is TGTGCCAGCAGCTCCGGCACAGATACGCAGTATTTT.

This clone has just a few counts. J is TRBJ1-2 and V is TRBV6-6; no firm D call. The CDR3 has 14 amino acids. Germline CDR1 reads MNHNY; CDR2 reads SVGAGI (reference sequence). Between the trimmed V and J ends, which lost 6 bases and 3 bases, there was a span of 14 bases. In DNA, the CDR3 is TGTGCCAGCAGCCTCGGGTCGGGGTACTATGGCTACACCTTC. Its translation: CASSLGSGYYGYTF.

The V call is TRBV10-2, the J call TRBJ1-1; 9 bases match TRBD1. The CDR3 contains 16 residues. Germline lookup yields CDR1 WSHSY and CDR2 SAAADI. With V trimmed by 2 bases and J by 10 bases, 14 bases remained unmatched. CDR3 nucleotide sequence: TGCGCCAGCAGTGAGGTCCCAACAGGGGGCTTATCGCGAGCTTTCTTT. Translation: CASSEVPTGGLSRAFF.

As regards this clone: This CDR3 is also generated by other DNA sequences in the sample. V and J are TRBV10-3 and TRBJ1-1; D is possibly TRBD1 (5 bases). The germline V gene encodes CDR1 ENHRY and CDR2 SYGVKD. Trimming took 0 bases from V and 0 from J, leaving 8 bases between them. The CDR3 spans 15 residues. As DNA, the CDR3 is TGTGCCATCAGTGAGTCCGGGGGAATGAACACTGAAGCTTTCTTT. Amino acids: CAISESGGMNTEAFF.

The rearrangement joins TRBV14 to TRBJ2-7; tentatively, D is TRBD2 (6 bases). Trimming removed 3 bases at V and 6 bases at J, with 33 bases between. The CDR3 has 20 residues. Germline V gene data show CDR1 as SGHDN and CDR2 as FVKESK. CDR3 sequence reads: CASSQTQTDWWEALSAEQYF. The CDR3 DNA is TGTGCCAGCAGCCAGACCCAGACAGATTGGTGGGAGGCTCTCTCTGCCGAGCAGTACTTC.

V is TRBV7-2 and J is TRBJ2-2; D is possibly TRBD1 (6 bases). CDR1 and CDR2 from the germline V gene are SGHTA and FQGNSA. V lost 2 bases and J 3 bases, leaving 10 bases between the germline ends. The CDR3 is made up of 15 amino acids. The CDR3 sequence is CASSLMTGYTGELFF. CDR3 coding DNA: TGTGCCAGCAGCTTAATGACAGGTTACACCGGGGAGCTGTTTTTT.

This chain links TRBV27 with TRBJ2-2, with D possibly being TRBD1 (6 bases). This CDR3 has 16 residues. The ends were cut back, 3 bases at V and 1 base at J, with 12 bases in the middle. Germline values: CDR1 MNHEY, CDR2 SMNVEV (reference sequence). CDR3 amino acids: CASSFKQGLNTGELFF. CDR3 nucleotide sequence: TGTGCCAGCAGTTTCAAACAGGGCTTGAACACCGGGGAGCTGTTTTTT.

This chain joins TRBV9 and TRBJ2-1, with 10 bases lining up with TRBD2. This CDR3 has 17 residues. The V gene end was trimmed by 3 bases and the J gene end by 7 bases; junction bases not matched to a gene: 13. Germline V gene sequence: CDR1 SGDLS, CDR2 YYNGEE. Here the CDR3 reads CASSDGSAGGPRNEQFF. In DNA form, the CDR3 reads TGTGCCAGCAGCGACGGATCAGCGGGGGGGCCGCGGAATGAGCAGTTCTTC.

This clone was detected once. The rearrangement links TRBV11-3 to TRBJ1-1; perhaps TRBD1 as D (5 bases). CDR1 is SGHNT, CDR2 YENEEA, per germline. CDR3 length: 13 residues. Trimming took off 3 bases at V and 6 bases at J, with 11 bases between the two ends. The CDR3 protein is CASSFQGGPEAFF. The CDR3 coding sequence is TGTGCCAGCAGCTTCCAGGGCGGCCCTGAAGCTTTCTTT.

CDR3 loop: CASSSEGSFDTQYF. CDR3 in DNA: TGTGCCAGCAGCTCTGAAGGGAGCTTTGATACGCAGTATTTT. The chain joins TRBV5-4 to TRBJ2-3, with D maybe TRBD2 (5 bases). The CDR3 covers 14 residues. CDR1 is SGHNT and CDR2 is YYREEE in the germline V gene (reference sequence). The V end lost 3 bases, the J end lost 6 bases, and 14 bases lay between the germline ends.

V and J are TRBV28 and TRBJ1-4; D gene ambiguous. CDR1 and CDR2 (germline): MDHEN, SYDVKM. The length of the CDR3 is 14 residues. The V end was cut by 3 bases, the J end by 8 bases, with 13 bases between. The CDR3 DNA sequence: TGTGCCAGCAGTTTGTCGGGCTCGGGGGAAAAACTGTTTTTT. This sequence encodes CASSLSGSGEKLFF.

The chain is built from TRBV7-8 and TRBJ2-2, with 7 positions matching TRBD1. The V segment lost 5 bases and the J segment 2 bases; nucleotides outside the gene matches: 14. Per the germline V gene, CDR1 is SGHVS and CDR2 is FQNEAQ. This CDR3 region has 18 residues. The CDR3: CASSPRSSQGVNTGELFF. The CDR3 DNA sequence: TGTGCCAGCAGCCCTAGATCGTCTCAGGGGGTAAACACCGGGGAGCTGTTTTTT. Combining the CDR3 with reference TRBV7-8 and TRBJ2-2 gives the whole variable domain GAGVSQSPRYKVAKRGQDVALRCDPISGHVSLFWYQQALGQGPEFLTYFQNEAQLDKSGLPSDRFFAERPEGSVSTLKIQRTQQEDSAVYLCASSPRSSQGVNTGELFFGEGSRLTVL.

This chain links TRBV24-1 with TRBJ2-3; D might be TRBD1 (5 bases). In germline, CDR1 is KGHDR, CDR2 SFDVKD. CDR3 length: 15 residues. V lost 3 bases and J lost 2, with 11 bases in between. For the CDR3, the DNA is TGTGCCACCAGTGATCGAGGCAGGGTCACAGATACGCAGTATTTT. Its protein is CATSDRGRVTDTQYF.

The chain combines TRBV27 with TRBJ2-3; TRBD2 might be the D (6 bases). CDR3 length equals 15 residues. The germline V and J ends were trimmed by 2 bases and 2 bases, with 11 bases remaining between them. Per germline, CDR1 MNHEY and CDR2 SMNVEV (reference sequence). CDR3 residues: CASSLGLALTDTQYF. CDR3 bases: TGTGCCAGCAGTTTAGGCCTAGCGCTCACAGATACGCAGTATTTT.

Notes on this clone: No conserved phenylalanine or tryptophan is present at the end of the CDR3, so a read error is the likely explanation. CDR3 DNA sequence: TGTGCCAGCAGTACCGAGCGGGGTAACTATGGCTACACCCTC. This translates into CASSTERGNYGYTL. The V and J genes are TRBV2 and TRBJ1-2, with no clear D. CDR1 is SNHLY, CDR2 FYNNEI, per germline. This CDR3 spans 14 amino acids. V dropped 5 bases and J dropped 1 base, with 11 bases sitting between them.

V usage is TRBV5-4 and J usage is TRBJ1-2; D is unclear. The germline V and J ends were trimmed by 1 base and 0 bases, with 4 bases remaining between them. Germline V CDR1 and CDR2: SGHNT, YYREEE (reference sequence). This CDR3 is 13 amino acids long. The CDR3 sequence is CASSLRANYGYTF. The CDR3 DNA sequence: TGTGCCAGCAGCTTGCGAGCTAACTATGGCTACACCTTC.

The rearrangement uses TRBV18 and TRBJ2-7; no clear D gene. Between the trimmed V and J ends, which lost 2 bases and 6 bases, there was a span of 11 bases. The CDR3 has 13 residues. The V gene's germline CDR1 is KGHSH and CDR2 LQKENI. In DNA form, the CDR3 reads TGTGCCAGCTCACCAGGTTCCCGAGCCGAGCAGTACTTC. The encoded protein is CASSPGSRAEQYF.